The clone carrying this T cell receptor (beta chain) was seen more than once but under ten times. As yet, its antigen is unknown. The data derive from a study of CD8+ T cells in alopecia areata. General study results and limits: Among the cells sequenced in scalp samples are also the resident alphabeta T cells of normal skin.

Indicated treatment: oral pan-JAK inhibitor, 5-10 mg twice daily. Following RNA extraction, reverse transcription yielded cDNA that acted as the sequencing template. Generated by immunoSEQ multiplex PCR, the TCRdb table keeps only in-frame clones and is missing some. The sample carries fewer than 250,000 clones, 50% to 60% recorded once. Germline CDR1 is KGHSH and CDR2 is LQKENI. V was pared by 10 bases and J by 3 bases, with 16 bases between. This CDR3 is built from 13 residues. The genes are TRBV18 and TRBJ2-7; a weak D match, TRBD1 (6 bases). The starting material was CD4+ T cells sorted from blood, obtained at week 4, from a patient treated with tofacitinib. The receptor was derived from a human donor with alopecia areata. The CDR3, as DNA: TGTGCCACCTCGGCAGGGGCTGGCTACGAGCAGTACTTC. Translated, it gives CATSAGAGYEQYF.